A few counts support the clone carrying this TCR beta chain. What it binds is unknown. TCRdb reprocessed the PCR reads with MiXCR, giving one entry per CDR3 protein. In the table there are 90,000 or so distinct CDR3 sequences, 21% of which are singletons. CDR1 and CDR2 (germline): SQVTM, ANQGSEA. The CDR3 totals 15 residues. Deletions cut 4 bases from V and 1 base from J, with 14 bases between. This sample was included in a study of molecular identifiers for immune sequencing clone quantification. Broader study findings: Sharing of a barcode by identical TCR molecules could cause highly expanded clone sizes to be underestimated.

Naive CD8 T cells were picked out by sorting for CD8+CD4-CCR7+CD45RA+. The rearrangement joins TRBV29-1 to TRBJ2-1; D might be TRBD1 (5 bases). The TCR originated in a human donor in good health. Some libraries in this study had Jurkat cell RNA spiked in. The sequenced sample consisted of naive CD8+ T cells from blood, with Jurkat cell RNA spiked in. Noted subset: FACS-sorted CD8+CD4-CCR7+CD45RA+ naive T cells. The DNA for the CDR3 is TGCAGCGTTGTTGGGGCCAGTAGTTCCTACAATGAGCAGTTCTTC. This gives the protein CSVVGASSSYNEQFF.